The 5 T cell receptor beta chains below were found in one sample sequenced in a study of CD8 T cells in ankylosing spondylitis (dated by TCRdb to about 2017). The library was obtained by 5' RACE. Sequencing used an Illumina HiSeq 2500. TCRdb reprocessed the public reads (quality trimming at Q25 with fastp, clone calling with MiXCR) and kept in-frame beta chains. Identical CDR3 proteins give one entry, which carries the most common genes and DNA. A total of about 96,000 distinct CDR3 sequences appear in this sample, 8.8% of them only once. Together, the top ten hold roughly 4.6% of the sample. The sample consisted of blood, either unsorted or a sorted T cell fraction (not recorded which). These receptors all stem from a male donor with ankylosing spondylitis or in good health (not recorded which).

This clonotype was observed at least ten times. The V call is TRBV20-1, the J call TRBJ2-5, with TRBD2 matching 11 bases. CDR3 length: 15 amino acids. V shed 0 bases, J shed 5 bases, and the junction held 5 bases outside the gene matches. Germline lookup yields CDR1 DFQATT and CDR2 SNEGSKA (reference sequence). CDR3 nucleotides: TGCAGTGCTAGAGATCGACTAGCGGGGTTGGAGACCCAGTACTTC. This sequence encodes CSARDRLAGLETQYF.

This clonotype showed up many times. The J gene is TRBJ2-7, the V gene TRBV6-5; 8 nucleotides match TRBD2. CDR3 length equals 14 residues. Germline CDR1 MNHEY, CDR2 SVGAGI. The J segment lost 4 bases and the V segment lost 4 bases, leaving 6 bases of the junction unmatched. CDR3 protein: CASSWSGGPYEQYF. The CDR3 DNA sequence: TGTGCCAGCAGTTGGAGCGGGGGCCCTTACGAGCAGTACTTC.

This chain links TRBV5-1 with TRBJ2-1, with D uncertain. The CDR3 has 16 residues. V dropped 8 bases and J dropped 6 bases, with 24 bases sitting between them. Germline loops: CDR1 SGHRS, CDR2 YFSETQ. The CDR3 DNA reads TGCGCCAGTAACTATCTCAAAGACGGGTCCGCCAATGAGCAGTTCTTC. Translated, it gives CASNYLKDGSANEQFF.

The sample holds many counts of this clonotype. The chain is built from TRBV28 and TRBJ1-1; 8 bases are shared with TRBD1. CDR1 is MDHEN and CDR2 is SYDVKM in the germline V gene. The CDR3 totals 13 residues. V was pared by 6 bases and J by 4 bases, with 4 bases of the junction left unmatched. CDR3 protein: CASRDGQGTEAFF. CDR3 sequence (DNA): TGTGCCAGCAGAGATGGACAGGGCACTGAAGCTTTCTTT.

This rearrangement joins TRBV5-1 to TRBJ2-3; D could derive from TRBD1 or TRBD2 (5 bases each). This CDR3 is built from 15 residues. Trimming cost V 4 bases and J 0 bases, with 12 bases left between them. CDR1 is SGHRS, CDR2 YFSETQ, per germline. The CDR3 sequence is CASSPWDGSTDTQYF. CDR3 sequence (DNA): TGCGCCAGCAGCCCCTGGGACGGGAGCACAGATACGCAGTATTTT.